The 17 T cell receptor beta chains below come from one sample, sequenced in a study of immune evolution from preneoplasia to lung adenocarcinoma. Data came from immunoSEQ multiplex PCR; TCRdb stores just in-frame clones and leaves some out. The profile covers about 14,000 clones, with 80% to 90% appearing a single time and roughly 3.9% taken by the ten largest. The sequenced sample consisted of FFPE minimally invasive lung adenocarcinoma tissue. These receptors were obtained from a person between 65 and 79 years old with lung adenocarcinoma.

The chain joins TRBV28 to TRBJ1-1; D not certain. Trimming cost V 2 bases and J 6 bases, with 13 bases left between them. The CDR3 is 14 residues long. Germline V CDR1 and CDR2: MDHEN, SYDVKM. CDR3 nucleotide sequence: TGTGCCAGCAGTTTAGTTCACGGGGAGGCTGAAGCTTTCTTT. Its translation is CASSLVHGEAEAFF.

The chain combines TRBV5-4 with TRBJ1-2; no firm D call. Trimming cost V 0 bases and J 4 bases, with 7 bases left between them. This CDR3 comprises 13 residues. The V gene's germline CDR1 is SGHNT and CDR2 YYREEE (reference sequence). The DNA for the CDR3 is TGTGCCAGCAGCTTGGTGTCCTCCTATGGCTACACCTTC. Amino acid sequence: CASSLVSSYGYTF. Looking up the rest from reference TRBV5-4 and TRBJ1-2 gives the full variable domain: ETGVTQSPTHLIKTRGQQVTLRCSSQSGHNTVSWYQQALGQGPQFIFQYYREEENGRGNFPPRFSGLQFPNYSSELNVNALELDDSALYLCASSLVSSYGYTFGSGTRLTVV.

The rearrangement links TRBV5-4 to TRBJ2-5; 10 bases are shared with TRBD2. The CDR3 is made up of 17 amino acids. The ends lost 1 base at V and 4 bases at J; junction bases unmatched: 10. Germline V CDR1 and CDR2: SGHNT, YYREEE (reference sequence). CDR3 sequence reads: CASSLSASGRIRETQYF. As DNA, the CDR3 is TGTGCCAGCAGCTTGTCCGCTAGCGGGAGAATCCGAGAGACCCAGTACTTC.

This clone was seen only a few times. The CDR3 region has the DNA TGTGCCAGTATTCCGGGACAGGGGGCTTCGAACATTCAGTACTTC. Translating it yields CASIPGQGASNIQYF. This rearrangement joins TRBV19 to TRBJ2-4, with 12 bases that match TRBD1. Germline CDR1 LNHDA, CDR2 SQIVND (reference sequence). The CDR3 length is 15 residues. V trimming: 7 bases; J trimming: 7 bases; junction bases outside the gene matches: 8.

The chain employs TRBV28 and TRBJ2-1; 7 bases fit TRBD1. CDR1 and CDR2 from the germline V gene are MDHEN and SYDVKM. V shed 5 bases and J 5 bases; nucleotides not matched to a gene: 9. The CDR3 is 15 amino acids. In DNA form, the CDR3 reads TGTGCCAGCAGTCCCTATGGACAGGAGAACAATGAGCAGTTCTTC. Protein product: CASSPYGQENNEQFF.

The chain recombines TRBV7-8 with TRBJ1-2, with 8 bases identical to TRBD1. With V trimmed by 3 bases and J by 5 bases, 8 bases remained unmatched. Germline V gene data show CDR1 as SGHVS and CDR2 as FQNEAQ. This CDR3 has 15 residues. The CDR3 DNA is TGTGCCAGCAGCTTCTCCGGGACAGGCGTTTATGGCTACACCTTC. This sequence encodes CASSFSGTGVYGYTF.

The rearrangement links TRBV19 to TRBJ1-2, with D maybe TRBD1 (6 bases). Germline V CDR1 and CDR2: LNHDA, SQIVND (reference sequence). The CDR3 consists of 15 residues. V was clipped by 6 bases and J by 5 bases, with 19 bases between them. As DNA, the CDR3 is TGTGCCAGTAGCCTATACGCGGGGGCGGAATATGGCTACACCTTC. Its protein product is CASSLYAGAEYGYTF.

This clone was counted only a few times. V is TRBV28 and J is TRBJ2-2; weak D call: TRBD1 (5 bases). The V gene lost 6 bases and the J gene lost 5 bases, with 10 bases spanning the gap. The CDR3 consists of 13 residues. The germline gives CDR1 MDHEN, CDR2 SYDVKM. CDR3 sequence: CASRTGPTGELFF. The CDR3 DNA sequence: TGTGCCAGCAGAACAGGACCGACCGGGGAGCTGTTTTTT.

The gene calls are TRBV27 and TRBJ2-5, with TRBD1 matching 10 bases. Germline CDR1 MNHEY, CDR2 SMNVEV (reference sequence). The trim removed 5 bases at V and 5 bases at J, leaving 8 bases unmatched. This CDR3 has 15 amino acids. The CDR3 DNA reads as TGTGCCAGCAGTCGTACCGGGACAGGGGACGAGACCCAGTACTTC. Amino acids: CASSRTGTGDETQYF.

The chain is built from TRBV5-6 and TRBJ1-2; possibly TRBD1 for D (5 bases). The CDR3 has 12 residues. Deletions cut 3 bases from V and 6 bases from J, with 9 bases between. CDR1 and CDR2 (germline): SGHDT, YYEEEE. The CDR3 reads CASSWGRNGYTF. As DNA, the CDR3 is TGTGCCAGCAGCTGGGGACGGAATGGCTACACCTTC.

The gene calls are TRBV6-5 and TRBJ2-1; D possibly corresponds to TRBD2 (5 bases). The CDR3 loop spans 13 amino acids. CDR1 MNHEY and CDR2 SVGAGI come from the germline V gene. The germline V and J ends were trimmed by 5 bases and 6 bases, with 11 bases remaining between them. CDR3 sequence: CASSTGESNEQFF. The CDR3 bases are TGTGCCAGCAGTACCGGGGAGTCCAATGAGCAGTTCTTC.

This clone was observed once. The rearrangement joins TRBV18 to TRBJ2-3, with D unclear. Trimming removed 3 bases from V and 0 bases from J, with 4 bases in between. CDR3 length: 13 residues. The germline V gene has CDR1 KGHSH and CDR2 LQKENI. This CDR3 is CASSPPSTDTQYF. The DNA of the CDR3 is TGTGCCAGCTCACCTCCAAGCACAGATACGCAGTATTTT. Complete variable domain (other parts from reference TRBV18 and TRBJ2-3): NAGVMQNPRHLVRRRGQEARLRCSPMKGHSHVYWYRQLPEEGLKFMVYLQKENIIDESGMPKERFSAEFPKEGPSILRIQQVVRGDSAAYFCASSPPSTDTQYFGPGTRLTVL.

The rearrangement uses TRBV6-5 and TRBJ1-5; 7 bases agree with TRBD1. V was clipped by 5 bases and J by 0 bases; unmatched bases: 4. There are 15 residues in the CDR3. Germline assignment: CDR1 MNHEY and CDR2 SVGAGI. The chain's CDR3 is CASSQGQNSNQPQHF. DNA for the CDR3: TGTGCCAGCAGTCAGGGACAGAATAGCAATCAGCCCCAGCATTTT.

This clone was observed a few times. The chain recombines TRBV15 with TRBJ1-6; tentative D call: TRBD1 (6 bases). V dropped 0 bases and J dropped 9 bases, with 12 bases sitting between them. Germline CDR1 LNHNV, CDR2 YYDKDF (reference sequence). This CDR3 has 15 amino acids. The CDR3 loop reads CATSRDLSTGSPLHF. The DNA of the CDR3 is TGTGCCACCAGCAGAGATCTCTCGACAGGTTCACCCCTCCACTTT.

The genes are TRBV30 and TRBJ1-1; D not certain. Trimming stripped 0 bases from V and 1 base from J, with 6 bases between. The CDR3 loop spans 13 amino acids. Germline V gene sequence: CDR1 GTSNPN, CDR2 SVGIG (reference sequence). CDR3 loop: CAWSVQENTEAFF. The CDR3 DNA reads as TGTGCCTGGAGTGTTCAGGAGAACACTGAAGCTTTCTTT.

The sample holds a few counts of this clone. J is TRBJ2-2 and V is TRBV29-1; the match to TRBD2 covers 8 bases. With V trimmed by 6 bases and J by 2 bases, 5 bases remained unmatched. The germline V gene has CDR1 SQVTM and CDR2 ANQGSEA. The CDR3 contains 14 residues. For the CDR3, the DNA is TGCAGCGTCCAAAGGACTAGCAACACCGGGGAGCTGTTTTTT. This gives the protein CSVQRTSNTGELFF.

This clone has a handful of counts. This chain connects TRBV9 to TRBJ1-3; 9 bases align to TRBD1. There are 16 residues in the CDR3. Trimming at V came to 3 bases and at J to 4 bases, leaving 8 bases not matched to a gene. CDR1 is SGDLS and CDR2 is YYNGEE in the germline V gene. The CDR3 is CASSDFMGQGGNTIYF. CDR3 in DNA: TGTGCCAGCAGCGACTTCATGGGACAGGGAGGAAACACCATATATTTT.